This is a list of T cell receptor beta chains from one sample in a study of blood T cells in healthy people across ages. A single record per CDR3 protein comes from TCRdb applying MiXCR to the 5' RACE reads. In the table there are around 620,000 distinct CDR3 sequences, 25% to 30% of which are singletons. Sequencing was performed on blood. These receptors were taken from a woman aged 70 to 79 in good health. The conserved cysteine and the conserved F or W are not part of the CDR3 here. Expanded clones are given a class, and other clones once, few, many or no size at all.

V gene	J gene	clone size	CDR3 protein
TRBV7-2	TRBJ2-3	-	ASSLSVAGTDTQY
TRBV5-1	TRBJ2-3	few	ASSIGTVSTDTQY
TRBV5-1	TRBJ2-1	-	ASSSMLAGGQDEQF
TRBV6-2/TRBV6-3	TRBJ2-7	few	ASKLAGAPYEQY
TRBV20-1	TRBJ2-3	-	SARPQASTDTQY
TRBV6-1	-	-	ASSPTTATGSYEQY
TRBV7-3	TRBJ2-2	-	ASSGGGENTGELF
TRBV6-1	TRBJ2-5	few	ASSVQGWTQY
TRBV7-9	TRBJ2-7	-	ASSAPWDRGLEQY
TRBV20-1	TRBJ1-1	-	SARDPRGQSMNTEAF
TRBV28	TRBJ1-5	-	ASSRRDYNSPLHFGNGQPQH
TRBV5-1	TRBJ2-1	-	ASSPWQGGNEQF
TRBV6-1	TRBJ2-5	-	ASRSGGAGYNEQF
TRBV20-1	-	few	SASGTVSSYEQY
TRBV7-2	TRBJ2-7	-	ASSLRSGGLTYEQY
TRBV11-3	TRBJ2-3	-	ASSVDGNTDTQY
TRBV20-1	TRBJ2-7	-	SARGVGTYEQY
TRBV7-2	TRBJ2-2	many	ASSSRQGGLGNTGELF
TRBV29-1	TRBJ1-5	-	SVATGAGGGNQPQH
TRBV7-2	TRBJ2-5	-	ASSLDSGGGETQY
TRBV6-4	TRBJ1-2	-	ASSPGTGRTYT
TRBV6-2/TRBV6-3	TRBJ1-2	-	ASSYVGIQGGYT
TRBV7-2	TRBJ1-3	-	ASSPRQGDSGNTIY
TRBV5-1	TRBJ1-5	-	ASSLGVNSNQPQH
TRBV7-2	-	-	ASSRTAPGAYEQY
TRBV3-1	TRBJ2-4	-	ASSQTSGGAKNIQY
TRBV4-1	TRBJ2-3	few	ASSQPDRVGDTQY
TRBV10-3	TRBJ2-3	-	AIKGGYGDTQY
TRBV7-9	TRBJ1-6	-	ASSLSGISPLH
TRBV25-1	TRBJ2-7	-	ASSGVRRYEQY
TRBV11-3	TRBJ2-7	few	ASSSAGHSYEQY
TRBV7-6	TRBJ2-1	-	ASNWGQGTYNEQF
TRBV4-2	TRBJ1-5	-	ASSQGSRTGGNQPQH
TRBV29-1	-	few	SVDSLGFKAFLYNEQF
TRBV5-5	TRBJ2-5	few	ASSFEALGTRY
TRBV5-1	TRBJ2-2	few	ASSSGTSEGGELF
TRBV5-1	TRBJ2-5	few	ASRTSGHQETQY
TRBV11-2	TRBJ2-7	-	ASSFTSTGGSSYEQY
TRBV20-1	-	few	SARPTGVNEQF
TRBV25-1	TRBJ2-6	-	ASTPTGTWANVLT
TRBV14	TRBJ2-7	once	ASSQLGRGDYEQY
TRBV12-3/TRBV12-4	TRBJ1-1	many	ASSRGLLNTEAF
TRBV7-9	TRBJ2-4	many	ASSYHREGSIQY
TRBV20-1	TRBJ1-3	-	SASSGAGNTIY
TRBV5-1	TRBJ2-6	-	ASTDFGGANVLT